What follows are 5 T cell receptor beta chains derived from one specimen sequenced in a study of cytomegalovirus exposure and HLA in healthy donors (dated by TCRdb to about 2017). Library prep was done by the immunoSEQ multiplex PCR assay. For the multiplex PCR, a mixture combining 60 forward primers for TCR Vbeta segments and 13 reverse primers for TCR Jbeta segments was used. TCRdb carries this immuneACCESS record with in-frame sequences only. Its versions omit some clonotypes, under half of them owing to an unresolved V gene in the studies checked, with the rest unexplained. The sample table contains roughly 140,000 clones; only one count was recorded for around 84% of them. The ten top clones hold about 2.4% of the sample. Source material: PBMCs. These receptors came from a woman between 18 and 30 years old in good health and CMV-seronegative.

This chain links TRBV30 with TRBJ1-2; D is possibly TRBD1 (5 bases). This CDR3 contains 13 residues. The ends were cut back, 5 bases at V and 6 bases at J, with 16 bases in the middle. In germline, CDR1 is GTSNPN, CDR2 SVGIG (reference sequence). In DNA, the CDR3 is TGTGCCTGGCAAGGGGCAGGGAGGGATGGCTACACCTTC. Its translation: CAWQGAGRDGYTF. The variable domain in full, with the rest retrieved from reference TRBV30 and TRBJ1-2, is SQTIHQWPATLVQPVGSPLSLECTVEGTSNPNLYWYRQAAGRGLQLLFYSVGIGQISSEVPQNLSASRPQDRQFILSSKKLLLSDSGFYLCAWQGAGRDGYTFGSGTRLTVV.

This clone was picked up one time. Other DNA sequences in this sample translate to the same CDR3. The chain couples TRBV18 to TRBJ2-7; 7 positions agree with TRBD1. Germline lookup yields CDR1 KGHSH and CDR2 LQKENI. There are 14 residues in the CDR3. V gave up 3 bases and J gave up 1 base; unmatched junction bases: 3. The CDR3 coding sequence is TGTGCCAGCTCACCTGAGACAGGGTCCTACGAGCAGTACTTC. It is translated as CASSPETGSYEQYF. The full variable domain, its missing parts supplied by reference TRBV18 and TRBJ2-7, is NAGVMQNPRHLVRRRGQEARLRCSPMKGHSHVYWYRQLPEEGLKFMVYLQKENIIDESGMPKERFSAEFPKEGPSILRIQQVVRGDSAAYFCASSPETGSYEQYFGPGTRLTVT.

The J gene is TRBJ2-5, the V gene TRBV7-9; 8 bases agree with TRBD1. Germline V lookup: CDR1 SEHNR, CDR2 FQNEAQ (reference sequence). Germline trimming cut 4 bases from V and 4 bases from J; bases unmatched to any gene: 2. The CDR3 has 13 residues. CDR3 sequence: CASSSDRAETQYF. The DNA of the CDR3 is TGTGCCAGCAGCTCGGACAGGGCAGAGACCCAGTACTTC. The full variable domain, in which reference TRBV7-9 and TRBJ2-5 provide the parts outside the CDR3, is DTGVSQNPRHKITKRGQNVTFRCDPISEHNRLYWYRQTLGQGPEFLTYFQNEAQLEKSRLLSDRFSAERPKGSFSTLEIQRTEQGDSAMYLCASSSDRAETQYFGPGTRLLVL.

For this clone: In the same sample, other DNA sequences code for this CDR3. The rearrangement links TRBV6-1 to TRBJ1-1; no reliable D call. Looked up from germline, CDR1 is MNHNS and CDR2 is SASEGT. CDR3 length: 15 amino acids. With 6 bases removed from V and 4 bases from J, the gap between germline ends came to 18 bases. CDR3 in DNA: TGTGCCAGCAGCGAAATTACACAAGGGAGCACTGAAGCTTTCTTT. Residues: CASSEITQGSTEAFF.

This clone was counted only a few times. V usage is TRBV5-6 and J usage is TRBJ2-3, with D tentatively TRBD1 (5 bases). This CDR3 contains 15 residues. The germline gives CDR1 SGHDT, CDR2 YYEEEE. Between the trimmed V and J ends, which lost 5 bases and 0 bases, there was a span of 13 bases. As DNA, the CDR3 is TGTGCCAGCAGGCTGACAGCAATCAGCACAGATACGCAGTATTTT. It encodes CASRLTAISTDTQYF.